This TCR beta chain was identified during a study of identical twins. One entry per CDR3 protein results from TCRdb running MiXCR on the 5' RACE reads. Among about 920,000 distinct CDR3 sequences listed, 9% to 15% were seen once. This CDR3 spans 16 amino acids. V lost 5 bases and J lost 7, with 23 bases in between. Germline loops: CDR1 SEHNR, CDR2 FQNEAQ (reference sequence). These data also formed part of another study, on yellow fever vaccine responses in identical twins.

The source material was PBMCs. V and J are TRBV7-9 and TRBJ1-1, with a weak D call TRBD1 (6 bases). This receptor was obtained from a woman between 18 and 30 years old in good health. CDR3 sequence: CASSDPDQGSEGEAFF. CDR3 nucleotides: TGTGCCAGCAGCGACCCCGACCAGGGGTCTGAGGGTGAAGCTTTCTTT.